The TCR beta chain described here comes from a study of T cells in localized non-small cell lung cancer. Study-level findings and limits: Because only a single region of the tumor was sequenced, heterogeneity remains possible. Appearance in adjacent lung was seen for a median approximately 60 of the top 100 tumor clones. Uninvolved adjacent lung showed peak T cell clonality, exceeding tumor.

Some clones are missing from TCRdb's copy, which holds only in-frame ones; the method was immunoSEQ multiplex PCR. The top ten clones hold roughly 6.1% of a sample with 30,000 to 40,000 clones, approximately 86% of them seen once. CDR1 and CDR2 (germline): GTSNPN, SVGIG (reference sequence). This CDR3 is built from 13 residues. A word on this clone: Its cognate antigen is unknown. At one end the junction does not follow the germline gene, possibly because of a read error.

The genes are TRBV30 and TRBJ2-7, with 14 bases matching TRBD2. The receptor was isolated from a man aged 35 to 69 with stage I lung adenocarcinoma. Sequences were derived from peripheral blood, sampled before any cancer treatment. The CDR3 here is CDWRFGTSGSISF. In nucleotides, the CDR3 is TGTGACTGGAGGTTCGGGACTAGCGGGAGTATCAGCTTC.